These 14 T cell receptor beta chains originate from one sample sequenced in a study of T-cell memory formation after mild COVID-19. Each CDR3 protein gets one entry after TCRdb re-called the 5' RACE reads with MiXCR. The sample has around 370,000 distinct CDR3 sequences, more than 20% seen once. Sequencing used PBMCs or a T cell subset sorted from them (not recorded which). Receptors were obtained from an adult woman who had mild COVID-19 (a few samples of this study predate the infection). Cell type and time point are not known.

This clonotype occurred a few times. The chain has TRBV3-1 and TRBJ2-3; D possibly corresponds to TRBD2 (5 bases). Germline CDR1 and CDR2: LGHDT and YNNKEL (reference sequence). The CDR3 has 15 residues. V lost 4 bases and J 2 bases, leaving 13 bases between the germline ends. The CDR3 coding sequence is TGTGCCAGCAGCCGGATCACTAGGCCCACAGATACGCAGTATTTT. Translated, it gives CASSRITRPTDTQYF.

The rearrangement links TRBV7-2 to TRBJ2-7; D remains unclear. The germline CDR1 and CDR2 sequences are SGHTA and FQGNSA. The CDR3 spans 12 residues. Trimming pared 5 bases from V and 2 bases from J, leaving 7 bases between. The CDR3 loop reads CASSPNTYEQYF. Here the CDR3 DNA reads TGTGCCAGCAGCCCAAACACCTACGAGCAGTACTTC. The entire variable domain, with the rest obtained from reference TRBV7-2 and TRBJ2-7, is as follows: GAGVSQSPSNKVTEKGKDVELRCDPISGHTALYWYRQSLGQGLEFLIYFQGNSAPDKSGLPSDRFSAERTGGSVSTLTIQRTQQEDSAVYLCASSPNTYEQYFGPGTRLTVT.

The CDR3 bases are TGTGCCAGCAGCTCCGACTCTACAGATACGCAGTATTTT. Protein product: CASSSDSTDTQYF. The rearrangement uses TRBV5-4 and TRBJ2-3; D is undetermined. V was shortened by 3 bases and J by 3 bases, with 8 bases between the two germline ends. Germline values: CDR1 SGHNT, CDR2 YYREEE (reference sequence). The length of the CDR3 is 13 residues.

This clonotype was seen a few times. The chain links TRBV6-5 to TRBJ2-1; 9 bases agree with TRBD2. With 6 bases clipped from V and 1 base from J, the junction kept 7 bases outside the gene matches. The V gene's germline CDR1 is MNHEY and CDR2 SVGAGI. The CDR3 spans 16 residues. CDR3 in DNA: TGTGCCAGCAGCCGTAGCGGGAGCGTATCCTACAATGAGCAGTTCTTC. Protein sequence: CASSRSGSVSYNEQFF.

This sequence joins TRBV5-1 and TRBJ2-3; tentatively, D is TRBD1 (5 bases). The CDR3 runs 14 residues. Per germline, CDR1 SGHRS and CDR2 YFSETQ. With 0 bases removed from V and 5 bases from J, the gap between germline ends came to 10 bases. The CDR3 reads CASSLEGLQDTQYF. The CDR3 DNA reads TGCGCCAGCAGCTTGGAGGGGCTCCAAGATACGCAGTATTTT.

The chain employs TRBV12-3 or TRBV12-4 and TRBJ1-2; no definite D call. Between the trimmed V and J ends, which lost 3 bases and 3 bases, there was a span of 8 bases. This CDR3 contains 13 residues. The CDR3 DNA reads TGTGCCAGCAGTTTTAATAGGGACTATGGCTACACCTTC. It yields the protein CASSFNRDYGYTF.

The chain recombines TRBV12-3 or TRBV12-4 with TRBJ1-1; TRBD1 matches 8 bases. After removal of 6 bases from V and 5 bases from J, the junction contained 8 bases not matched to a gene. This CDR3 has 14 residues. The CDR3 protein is CASSLQGAWTEAFF. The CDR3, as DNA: TGTGCCAGCAGCCTCCAGGGGGCATGGACTGAAGCTTTCTTT.

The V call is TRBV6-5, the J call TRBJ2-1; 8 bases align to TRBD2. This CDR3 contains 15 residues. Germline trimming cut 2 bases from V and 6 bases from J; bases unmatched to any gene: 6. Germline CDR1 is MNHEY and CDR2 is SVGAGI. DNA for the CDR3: TGTGCCAGCAGTTACCGAAGACTAGCGAGCAATGAGCAGTTCTTC. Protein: CASSYRRLASNEQFF.

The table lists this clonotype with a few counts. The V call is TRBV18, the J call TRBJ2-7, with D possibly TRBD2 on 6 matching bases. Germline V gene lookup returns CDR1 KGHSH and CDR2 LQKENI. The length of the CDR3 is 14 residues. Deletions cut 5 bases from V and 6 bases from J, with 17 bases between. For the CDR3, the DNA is TGTGCCAGCTCATCAAAGCGGGCCACCGTCGAGCAGTACTTC. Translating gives CASSSKRATVEQYF.

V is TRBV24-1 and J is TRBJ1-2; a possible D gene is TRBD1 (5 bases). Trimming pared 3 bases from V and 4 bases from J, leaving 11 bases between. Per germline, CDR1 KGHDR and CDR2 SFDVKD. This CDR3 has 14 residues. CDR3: CATSDDPTVYGYTF. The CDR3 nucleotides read TGTGCCACCAGTGATGACCCGACAGTCTATGGCTACACCTTC.

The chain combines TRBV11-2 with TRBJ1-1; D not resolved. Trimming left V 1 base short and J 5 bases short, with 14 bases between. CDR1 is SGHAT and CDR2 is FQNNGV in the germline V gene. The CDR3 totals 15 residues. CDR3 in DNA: TGTGCCAGCAGCTTAGGGTTCGGTGGAGGAACTGAAGCTTTCTTT. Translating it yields CASSLGFGGGTEAFF.

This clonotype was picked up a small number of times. CDR3 coding DNA: TGTGCCAGCTCACATAGACAACAACAGCCCCAGCATTTT. Protein product: CASSHRQQQPQHF. This rearrangement joins TRBV18 to TRBJ1-5; D remains ambiguous. Germline CDR1 is KGHSH and CDR2 is LQKENI. The ends were cut back, 4 bases at V and 7 bases at J, with 11 bases in the middle. The length of the CDR3 is 13 residues.

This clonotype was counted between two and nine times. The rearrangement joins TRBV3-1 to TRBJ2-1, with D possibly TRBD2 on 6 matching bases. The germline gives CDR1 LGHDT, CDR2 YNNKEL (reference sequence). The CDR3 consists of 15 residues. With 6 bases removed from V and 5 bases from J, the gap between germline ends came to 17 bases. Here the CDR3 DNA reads TGTGCCAGCAGTCGTCTCGGGACTGGGAACAATGAGCAGTTCTTC. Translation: CASSRLGTGNNEQFF.

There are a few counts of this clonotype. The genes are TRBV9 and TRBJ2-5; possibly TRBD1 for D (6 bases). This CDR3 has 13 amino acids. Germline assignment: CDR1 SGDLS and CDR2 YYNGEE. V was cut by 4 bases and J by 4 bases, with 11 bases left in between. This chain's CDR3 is CASSSRDTETQYF. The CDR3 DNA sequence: TGTGCCAGCAGCTCCCGGGACACAGAGACCCAGTACTTC.